This TCR beta chain was sequenced in a study of T cells after yellow fever vaccination. Many counts were recorded for this clonotype. Its cognate antigen is unknown. V lost 5 bases and J lost 7, with 17 bases in between. This CDR3 has 14 amino acids. Per germline, CDR1 MNHEY and CDR2 SVGEGT. Study findings and constraints: Among primary-vaccination clones, most reappeared after the booster, at about 95% for CD4 and around 90% for CD8. Researchers noted that a small share of clonotypes showed up in both CD4 and CD8 compartments. Abundant bulk-population clonotypes could contaminate the FACS-sorted repertoires.

Production of TCR cDNA was by 5'RACE template switching, which also added a universal primer site and UMIs. TCRdb reprocessed the 5' RACE reads with MiXCR, giving one entry per CDR3 protein. Here the sample spans a few hundred thousand distinct CDR3 sequences, around 10% being singletons. Sample: CD4+ T cells sorted from PBMCs, taken 5 days after the yellow fever booster vaccination. The source of this sequence is a man younger than 35 who received the YFV17D yellow fever vaccine. The V and J genes are TRBV6-2 or TRBV6-3 and TRBJ1-1, with D tentatively TRBD1 (5 bases). Here the CDR3 DNA reads TGTGCCAGCAGTAGACCGGGGACGATTCTTGAAGCTTTCTTT. This translates into CASSRPGTILEAFF.